Each of the 14 T cell receptor beta chains below was sequenced from the same sample in a study of siplizumab effects on memory and regulatory T cells. Sequenced by immunoSEQ multiplex PCR; TCRdb stores in-frame clones only, minus some. The data contain 99,000 or so clones, roughly 94% of them singletons. Input material: non-Treg CD4+ T cells sorted from blood. These receptors all come from a human donor in good health.

The chain employs TRBV5-1 and TRBJ2-2; D gene unclear. This CDR3 contains 15 residues. Trimming pared 2 bases from V and 6 bases from J, leaving 14 bases between. CDR1 and CDR2 from the germline V gene are SGHRS and YFSETQ. CDR3 sequence reads: CASSFAPYFPGELFF. For the CDR3, the DNA is TGCGCCAGCAGCTTCGCTCCATATTTCCCCGGGGAGCTGTTTTTT.

This chain links TRBV5-1 with TRBJ2-5, with 7 bases identical to TRBD1. The germline gives CDR1 SGHRS, CDR2 YFSETQ. This CDR3 is 15 amino acids long. V shed 4 bases, J shed 0 bases, and the junction held 6 bases outside the gene matches. This chain's CDR3 is CASSLNQGDQETQYF. The DNA for the CDR3 is TGCGCCAGCAGCCTGAACCAGGGGGACCAAGAGACCCAGTACTTC.

The chain carries TRBV2 and TRBJ1-2; 8 bases align to TRBD1. This CDR3 region has 13 residues. CDR1 and CDR2 (germline): SNHLY, FYNNEI. After removal of 8 bases from V and 8 bases from J, the junction contained 10 bases not matched to a gene. The CDR3 sequence: CASPPGQGGGYTF. In DNA form, the CDR3 reads TGTGCCAGCCCCCCCGGACAGGGTGGGGGCTACACCTTC.

The chain recombines TRBV7-8 with TRBJ1-5, with D perhaps TRBD1 (5 bases). V lost 5 bases to trimming and J lost 0 bases, with 11 bases between them. CDR3 length: 15 residues. Germline CDR1 SGHVS, CDR2 FQNEAQ. The CDR3 DNA reads as TGTGCCAGCAGCGGATCCAGGGATAGCAATCAGCCCCAGCATTTT. This translates into CASSGSRDSNQPQHF.

The genes are TRBV11-1 and TRBJ2-1, with 9 positions matching TRBD2. Germline assignment: CDR1 SGHAT and CDR2 FQDESV (reference sequence). V gave up 0 bases and J gave up 14 bases; unmatched junction bases: 14. The CDR3 is 16 amino acids. CDR3 residues: CASSLAHSGSSQREFF. The CDR3 bases are TGTGCCAGCAGCTTAGCTCATAGCGGGAGCAGCCAGAGGGAGTTCTTC.

The chain employs TRBV28 and TRBJ1-2; tentatively, D is TRBD1 (5 bases). The CDR3 consists of 16 residues. The germline V gene has CDR1 MDHEN and CDR2 SYDVKM. The V and J ends lost 5 bases and 4 bases respectively, with 20 bases between them. CDR3 coding DNA: TGTGCCAGCAGTCCGCCGGGACTCGGACTAGGCTATGGCTACACCTTC. Translating it yields CASSPPGLGLGYGYTF.

This clone showed up just a few times. The J gene is TRBJ1-1, the V gene TRBV5-1; D may be TRBD1 (5 bases). Germline loops: CDR1 SGHRS, CDR2 YFSETQ. The CDR3 loop spans 14 amino acids. V shed 0 bases and J shed 3 bases, with 9 bases lying between them. DNA for the CDR3: TGCGCCAGCAGCTTGGGGGACGGATACACTGAAGCTTTCTTT. This codes for CASSLGDGYTEAFF.

The V and J genes are TRBV10-3 and TRBJ2-2, with 7 bases lining up with TRBD1. V dropped 4 bases and J dropped 4; count of bases not matched to a gene: 9. This CDR3 spans 16 amino acids. CDR1 and CDR2 from the germline V gene are ENHRY and SYGVKD. In nucleotides, the CDR3 is TGTGCCATCAGTGGTACCGGGACAGAATCCACCGGGGAGCTGTTTTTT. This sequence encodes CAISGTGTESTGELFF.

Written as DNA, the CDR3 is TGTGCCAGCAGCAAGGACTATATTAACACCGGGGAGCTGTTTTTT. It translates to CASSKDYINTGELFF. This chain links TRBV5-4 with TRBJ2-2, with D possibly TRBD2 on 6 matching bases. The CDR3 is made up of 15 amino acids. Germline V CDR1 and CDR2: SGHNT, YYREEE (reference sequence). V was pared by 4 bases and J by 2 bases, with 12 bases between.

The rearrangement uses TRBV4-1 and TRBJ2-2, with TRBD2 matching 14 bases. Per germline, CDR1 MGHRA and CDR2 YSYEKL. V lost 1 base and J lost 0; bases outside the gene matches: 1. The CDR3 extends over 18 amino acids. The CDR3 DNA sequence: TGCGCCAGCAGCCAAGCGGGACTAGCGGGAGCGAACACCGGGGAGCTGTTTTTT. It specifies CASSQAGLAGANTGELFF.

The chain links TRBV30 to TRBJ2-3, with TRBD1 as a possible D gene (6 bases). This CDR3 spans 14 amino acids. V lost 5 bases to trimming and J lost 8 bases, with 20 bases between them. CDR1 is GTSNPN and CDR2 is SVGIG in the germline V gene (reference sequence). In DNA form, the CDR3 reads TGTGCCTGGGCCGGACAGCGCGTTGGTGGTACGCAGTATTTT. This codes for CAWAGQRVGGTQYF.

Here the CDR3 reads CSAHRQETQYF. CDR3 bases: TGCAGTGCTCACCGTCAAGAGACCCAGTACTTC. The chain combines TRBV20-1 with TRBJ2-5; D not resolved. With 5 bases removed from V and 2 bases from J, the gap between germline ends came to 6 bases. The CDR3 spans 11 residues. Germline V gene data show CDR1 as DFQATT and CDR2 as SNEGSKA (reference sequence).

The chain is built from TRBV5-1 and TRBJ2-2; 11 bases match TRBD2. Germline-derived CDR1 and CDR2 are SGHRS and YFSETQ. The CDR3 length is 17 residues. V lost 4 bases, J lost 2 bases, and 7 bases stayed unmatched. DNA for the CDR3: TGCGCCAGCAGCCCGAGACTAGCGGGAATTAACACCGGGGAGCTGTTTTTT. Translation: CASSPRLAGINTGELFF.

V and J are TRBV5-1 and TRBJ1-2; weak D call: TRBD1 (5 bases). The CDR3 runs 14 residues. V was trimmed by 4 bases and J by 8 bases, leaving 18 bases between them. The germline CDR1 and CDR2 sequences are SGHRS and YFSETQ. CDR3 bases: TGCGCCAGCAGCCTCCCCGGGACGGCTGACGGCTACACCTTC. It codes for CASSLPGTADGYTF. Filled out from reference TRBV5-1 and TRBJ1-2, the complete variable domain reads KAGVTQTPRYLIKTRGQQVTLSCSPISGHRSVSWYQQTPGQGLQFLFEYFSETQRNKGNFPGRFSGRQFSNSRSEMNVSTLELGDSALYLCASSLPGTADGYTFGSGTRLTVV.